Below are 19 T cell receptor beta chains sequenced from a single sample in a study of blood T cell repertoires in COVID-19. The data were produced by immunoSEQ multiplex PCR, yet TCRdb's version contains in-frame clones alone and is incomplete. The sample carries 100,000 to 150,000 clones, under 95% recorded once. Sequencing used peripheral blood. The source of these receptors is a man in his sixties with COVID-19, enrolled during active disease.

This sequence joins TRBV10-1 and TRBJ2-1; D is undetermined. The V end was cut by 0 bases, the J end by 3 bases, with 6 bases between. Germline lookup yields CDR1 WNHNN and CDR2 SYGVQD (reference sequence). This CDR3 spans 14 amino acids. This chain's CDR3 is CASSESGDYNEQFF. In DNA, the CDR3 is TGCGCCAGCAGTGAGTCCGGAGACTACAATGAGCAGTTCTTC.

This chain links TRBV19 with TRBJ2-1; TRBD1 matches at 11 bases. The trim removed 3 bases at V and 4 bases at J, leaving 17 bases unmatched. This CDR3 spans 20 amino acids. Germline CDR1 reads LNHDA; CDR2 reads SQIVND (reference sequence). The CDR3 loop is CASSMRGQGAFSRAYNEQFF. The CDR3, as DNA: TGTGCCAGTAGTATGAGAGGACAGGGGGCGTTTTCTCGGGCATACAATGAGCAGTTCTTC.

The V and J genes are TRBV27 and TRBJ1-4; D gene ambiguous. With 4 bases removed from V and 8 bases from J, the gap between germline ends came to 23 bases. The CDR3 extends over 17 amino acids. CDR1 and CDR2 (germline): MNHEY, SMNVEV (reference sequence). The CDR3 bases are TGTGCCAGCAGTTCCCGACCCTGGGGAGGTCAAGGAGAAAAACTGTTTTTT. Amino acid sequence: CASSSRPWGGQGEKLFF.

The chain recombines TRBV10-1 with TRBJ2-1, with TRBD2 matching 8 bases. The CDR3 spans 15 residues. J gave up 4 bases and V 3 bases, and 5 bases lay outside the gene matches. Germline CDR1 is WNHNN and CDR2 is SYGVQD (reference sequence). The DNA for the CDR3 is TGCGCCAGCAGTGATTGGGCTAGCGGGTACAATGAGCAGTTCTTC. It specifies CASSDWASGYNEQFF.

CDR3 protein: CSVVGGGHNEQFF. In DNA form, the CDR3 reads TGCAGCGTTGTAGGGGGCGGCCACAATGAGCAGTTCTTC. This chain connects TRBV29-1 to TRBJ2-1, with 7 bases aligning to TRBD1. The V and J ends lost 4 bases and 5 bases, in that order; junction bases with no gene match: 5. This CDR3 has 13 residues. Germline V gene data show CDR1 as SQVTM and CDR2 as ANQGSEA.

The CDR3 region is CASSLTPVSGRGSYNEQFF. The CDR3 DNA reads TGTGCCAGCAGCTTAACGCCGGTCTCCGGGAGAGGCTCCTACAATGAGCAGTTCTTC. V is TRBV7-3 and J is TRBJ2-1, with a possible D match to TRBD2 (6 bases). The CDR3 length is 19 residues. The ends were cut back, 0 bases at V and 0 bases at J, with 18 bases in the middle. CDR1 is SGHTA, CDR2 FQGTGA, per germline.

V gene TRBV9 combines with J gene TRBJ1-2; TRBD1 is a possible D gene (5 bases). CDR3 length equals 14 residues. The germline CDR1 and CDR2 sequences are SGDLS and YYNGEE. V was pared by 4 bases and J by 8 bases, with 18 bases between. Here the CDR3 DNA reads TGTGCCAGCAGCAGTCTGACAGTATTAGACGGCTACACCTTC. This codes for CASSSLTVLDGYTF.

V usage is TRBV5-1 and J usage is TRBJ2-1, with 8 bases fitting TRBD2. Losses at the gene ends were 1 base for V and 7 bases for J; bases not matched to a gene: 1. The germline V gene has CDR1 SGHRS and CDR2 YFSETQ. The CDR3 runs 13 residues. CDR3 amino acids: CASSLPSGNEQFF. CDR3 nucleotide sequence: TGCGCCAGCAGCTTGCCTAGCGGGAATGAGCAGTTCTTC.

The genes are TRBV1 and TRBJ2-1; TRBD2 reflects the table's D call only, with no check against the DNA. TRBV1 is termed a pseudogene. The CDR3 is 21 residues long. The DNA for the CDR3 is TGCACCAGCAGCCAAGGCGACCGGACTCCCGGAAGTGAAAGCTCCTACAATGAGCAGTTCTTC. This translates into CTSSQGDRTPGSESSYNEQFF.

The chain links TRBV9 to TRBJ2-7, with TRBD1 matching over 8 bases. With 0 bases clipped from V and 6 bases from J, the junction kept 2 bases outside the gene matches. The V gene's germline CDR1 is SGDLS and CDR2 YYNGEE. The CDR3 is made up of 13 amino acids. CDR3 residues: CASSVEQGGEQYF. The DNA of the CDR3 is TGTGCCAGCAGCGTAGAACAGGGGGGCGAGCAGTACTTC.

The CDR3 DNA is TGTGCCACCGGGACAGGGGGACCAGATACGCAGTATTTT. It encodes CATGTGGPDTQYF. V gene TRBV12-3 or TRBV12-4 combines with J gene TRBJ2-3; 11 nucleotides agree with TRBD1. The CDR3 is 13 amino acids. With 10 bases clipped from V and 4 bases from J, the junction kept 4 bases outside the gene matches.

V gene TRBV7-6 combines with J gene TRBJ2-2; 9 bases align to TRBD2. Unmatched junction bases numbered 11, after V lost 2 bases and J lost 7 bases. Germline V CDR1 and CDR2: SGHVS, FNYEAQ. The CDR3 is 17 residues long. In nucleotides, the CDR3 is TGTGCCAGCAGCTTAAGAGATAGCGGGAGTACGGGCGGGGAGCTGTTTTTT. Amino acid sequence: CASSLRDSGSTGGELFF.

The rearrangement uses TRBV7-9 and TRBJ1-2; no definite D call. The CDR3 has 11 amino acids. CDR1 and CDR2 from the germline V gene are SEHNR and FQNEAQ (reference sequence). V lost 5 bases, J lost 6 bases, and 7 bases lay in between. The CDR3 DNA follows: TGTGCCAGCAGCCCTACTAATGGCTACACCTTC. It translates to CASSPTNGYTF. Combining the CDR3 with reference TRBV7-9 and TRBJ1-2 gives the whole variable domain DTGVSQNPRHKITKRGQNVTFRCDPISEHNRLYWYRQTLGQGPEFLTYFQNEAQLEKSRLLSDRFSAERPKGSFSTLEIQRTEQGDSAMYLCASSPTNGYTFGSGTRLTVV.

The CDR3 region is CASRAGTSGSYEQYF. The DNA of the CDR3 is TGTGCCAGTAGAGCCGGGACTAGCGGGAGCTACGAGCAGTACTTC. The chain is built from TRBV19 and TRBJ2-7, with 14 bases identical to TRBD2. CDR3 length: 15 residues. Germline loops: CDR1 LNHDA, CDR2 SQIVND (reference sequence). The V and J ends lost 6 bases and 3 bases, in that order; junction bases with no gene match: 4. Variable domain in full (rest from reference TRBV19 and TRBJ2-7): DGGITQSPKYLFRKEGQNVTLSCEQNLNHDAMYWYRQDPGQGLRLIYYSQIVNDFQKGDIAEGYSVSREKKESFPLTVTSAQKNPTAFYLCASRAGTSGSYEQYFGPGTRLTVT.

The rearrangement joins TRBV7-2 to TRBJ2-2; tentative D call: TRBD1 (7 bases). This CDR3 spans 14 amino acids. CDR1 SGHTA and CDR2 FQGNSA come from the germline V gene. The V and J ends lost 2 bases and 7 bases respectively, with 11 bases between them. The CDR3 is CASSLPGGNGELFF. The DNA for the CDR3 is TGTGCCAGCAGCTTACCAGGGGGGAACGGGGAGCTGTTTTTT.

The rearrangement links TRBV5-1 to TRBJ1-5, with 9 bases matching TRBD1. CDR1 and CDR2 from the germline V gene are SGHRS and YFSETQ. J lost 2 bases, V lost 3 bases, and 3 bases had no gene match. This CDR3 has 15 amino acids. CDR3 nucleotides: TGCGCCAGCAGCTCGGGACAGGGCGGCAATCAGCCCCAGCATTTT. Residues: CASSSGQGGNQPQHF.

This chain links TRBV5-1 with TRBJ1-2, with TRBD1 identical over 10 bases. Germline lookup yields CDR1 SGHRS and CDR2 YFSETQ. V trimming: 4 bases; J trimming: 2 bases; junction bases outside the gene matches: 2. The CDR3 loop spans 14 amino acids. For the CDR3, the DNA is TGCGCCAGCAGCGGGGGACAGGGGAACTATGGCTACACCTTC. This codes for CASSGGQGNYGYTF. The complete variable domain, with remaining parts taken from reference TRBV5-1 and TRBJ1-2, reads KAGVTQTPRYLIKTRGQQVTLSCSPISGHRSVSWYQQTPGQGLQFLFEYFSETQRNKGNFPGRFSGRQFSNSRSEMNVSTLELGDSALYLCASSGGQGNYGYTFGSGTRLTVV.

CDR3 nucleotides: TGTGCCAGCGCGAAACTAGATATGAATGAGCAGTTCTTC. Encoded protein: CASAKLDMNEQFF. The chain is built from TRBV11-2 and TRBJ2-1; the D gene is possibly TRBD2 (5 bases). This CDR3 contains 13 residues. Trimming cost V 8 bases and J 7 bases, with 15 bases left between them. The germline CDR1 and CDR2 sequences are SGHAT and FQNNGV.

The chain is built from TRBV11-2 and TRBJ1-2; 7 positions agree with TRBD1. The CDR3 runs 17 residues. Trimming at V came to 0 bases and at J to 5 bases, leaving 12 bases not matched to a gene. The germline V gene encodes CDR1 SGHAT and CDR2 FQNNGV. The CDR3 spells CASSLEADRSPLYGYTF. The CDR3 DNA sequence: TGTGCCAGCAGCTTAGAAGCGGACAGGTCTCCTTTGTATGGCTACACCTTC. Combining the CDR3 with reference TRBV11-2 and TRBJ1-2 gives the whole variable domain EAGVAQSPRYKIIEKRQSVAFWCNPISGHATLYWYQQILGQGPKLLIQFQNNGVVDDSQLPKDRFSAERLKGVDSTLKIQPAKLEDSAVYLCASSLEADRSPLYGYTFGSGTRLTVV.